This T cell receptor (beta chain) was identified in a study of shared clonotypes between healthy human individuals. As defined, naive CD8 cells were CD45RO-negative and positively selected for CCR7, with terminally differentiated effector memory CD45RA+ cells excluded. Points from the study as a whole: Sample collection involved blood only; tissue repertoires are likely different.

Libraries were prepared by immunoSEQ multiplex PCR; TCRdb keeps only in-frame clonotypes and omits some of them. The table shows roughly 2.1 million clones, with about 93% occurring only once. CDR3 length: 15 amino acids. Germline V CDR1 and CDR2: SGHTA, FQGNSA. The V segment lost 5 bases and the J segment 6 bases; nucleotides outside the gene matches: 10. With regard to this clone: What it binds is not known.

Sequenced sample: naive CD8+ T cells from PBMCs. The rearrangement links TRBV7-2 to TRBJ2-1, with TRBD1 matching 7 bases. The sequence was collected from a man between 18 and 35 years old in good health. Some clones in this sample may be carry-over from other donors' samples. The CDR3 here is CASSLGTVSGNEQFF. The CDR3 bases are TGTGCCAGCAGCCTAGGGACAGTCAGCGGCAATGAGCAGTTCTTC.